This record covers a single T cell receptor (beta chain). TCRdb's table, derived via immunoSEQ multiplex PCR, lists solely in-frame clones and lacks some. The sample records fewer than 250,000 clones, 83% being singletons. The J segment lost 5 bases and the V segment lost 9 bases, leaving 7 bases of the junction unmatched. The CDR3 extends over 13 amino acids. CDR1 and CDR2 (germline): LNHDA, SQIVND (reference sequence). The source of the sample is a study of blood T cell repertoires in COVID-19. The rearrangement uses TRBV19 and TRBJ1-2, with 9 positions matching TRBD1. The receptor was derived from a woman between 70 and 85 years old with active or convalescent COVID-19. The sequencing input was peripheral blood. The CDR3 coding sequence is TGTGCCAGCCGGACAGGGGTCGGGTATGGCTACACCTTC. Its protein product is CASRTGVGYGYTF.